This TCR beta chain was profiled in a study of T cells in Graves' hyperthyroidism and ophthalmopathy. Germline values: CDR1 SGHAT, CDR2 FQNNGV. Trimming removed 5 bases from V and 0 bases from J; junction bases left unmatched: 8. CDR3 length equals 17 residues. RNA transcripts were the template for amplifying TCR beta CDR3 regions. First-round RT-PCR of the TCR CDR3 relied on the HTBI primer set. A single record per CDR3 protein comes from TCRdb applying MiXCR to the multiplex PCR reads. Here the sample spans about 290,000 distinct CDR3 sequences, 15% to 20% being singletons. This clonotype was detected a few times. Ophthalmopathy patients had moderate-to-severe active disease, CAS ≥3, NOSPECS ≥4, and disease duration under 3 months. Any patient presenting with uncontrolled infection, other autoimmune disease, pregnancy or lactation was left out. The diagnostic basis comprised clinical symptoms, serum thyroxine and TRAb, thyroid ultrasound and orbital computed tomography. Source material for PBMCs was about 11 ml fresh peripheral blood.

V is TRBV11-2 and J is TRBJ2-3; 10 nucleotides agree with TRBD2. The clonotype was recovered from a woman aged 55-69 years with Graves' ophthalmopathy. The sample taken for sequencing was blood. Here the CDR3 reads CASSTGAGGGSTDTQYF. CDR3 nucleotides: TGTGCCAGCAGCACGGGAGCGGGGGGGGGCAGCACAGATACGCAGTATTTT.